What follows are 8 T cell receptor beta chains derived from one specimen sequenced in a study of T cells in Graves' hyperthyroidism and ophthalmopathy. The source material, RNA transcripts, was used to amplify TCR beta CDR3 regions. First-round RT-PCR with HTBI primers amplified the TCR CDR3 region. TCRdb re-called the multiplex PCR reads with MiXCR, one entry per CDR3 protein. This table holds about 400,000 distinct CDR3 sequences, 13% found once. Sequencing was carried out using blood. The receptors shown here come from a woman aged 18-29 years with Graves' hyperthyroidism.

The sample holds many counts of this clonotype. The chain couples TRBV28 to TRBJ2-7; unclear D gene. Germline CDR1 reads MDHEN; CDR2 reads SYDVKM. V was clipped by 7 bases and J by 4 bases, with 26 bases between them. The CDR3 sequence is 17 residues long. Here the CDR3 reads CASKSRGGSNPFYEQYF. Written as DNA, the CDR3 is TGTGCCAGCAAATCCCGAGGTGGCTCTAACCCCTTTTACGAGCAGTACTTC.

This clonotype was seen at least ten times. This rearrangement joins TRBV28 to TRBJ2-3; 12 bases fit TRBD2. Trimming took 4 bases from V and 3 from J; bases not matched to a gene: 2. The CDR3 is made up of 15 amino acids. Germline CDR1 MDHEN, CDR2 SYDVKM. The CDR3 loop reads CASSWTSGDTDTQYF. The CDR3 DNA reads TGTGCCAGCAGTTGGACTAGCGGGGATACAGATACGCAGTATTTT.

The rearrangement links TRBV4-2 to TRBJ2-3, with 14 bases lining up with TRBD2. V lost 1 base and J lost 4; bases outside the gene matches: 1. The CDR3 spans 16 residues. The V gene's germline CDR1 is LGHNA and CDR2 YNFKEQ. CDR3 sequence reads: CASSQGTSGRPDTQYF. For the CDR3, the DNA is TGTGCCAGCAGCCAAGGGACTAGCGGGAGGCCAGATACGCAGTATTTT.

This clonotype was observed a few times. An end of the junction differs from the germline gene, which may be a read error. CDR3 loop: CNVHGTSGRKDTQYF. The CDR3, as DNA: TGCAACGTTCACGGGACTAGCGGGAGGAAAGATACGCAGTATTTT. The rearrangement uses TRBV29-1 and TRBJ2-3; 15 bases align to TRBD2. CDR1 and CDR2 from the germline V gene are SQVTM and ANQGSEA. The CDR3 consists of 15 residues.

This clonotype was recorded at least ten times. This chain uses TRBV10-3 with TRBJ1-2; 9 positions agree with TRBD1. V gave up 3 bases and J gave up 7 bases; unmatched junction bases: 6. CDR1 is ENHRY and CDR2 is SYGVKD in the germline V gene. CDR3 size: 14 residues. The CDR3 loop reads CAISEGQGLAGYTF. Written as DNA, the CDR3 is TGTGCCATCAGTGAAGGACAGGGGCTGGCTGGCTACACCTTC.

This clonotype was detected ten times or more. The J gene is TRBJ1-4, the V gene TRBV28; possible D gene TRBD1, 6 bases. Germline assignment: CDR1 MDHEN and CDR2 SYDVKM. V lost 8 bases, J lost 6 bases, and 19 bases lay in between. CDR3 length equals 15 residues. CDR3 residues: CASRVRTGPDEKLFF. As DNA, the CDR3 is TGTGCCAGCCGTGTGCGAACAGGGCCCGATGAAAAACTGTTTTTT. Full variable domain (outside the CDR3, taken from reference TRBV28 and TRBJ1-4): DVKVTQSSRYLVKRTGEKVFLECVQDMDHENMFWYRQDPGLGLRLIYFSYDVKMKEKGDIPEGYSVSREKKERFSLILESASTNQTSMYLCASRVRTGPDEKLFFGSGTQLSVL.

This clonotype appeared a few times. The chain uses TRBV25-1 and TRBJ1-2, with no clear D. This CDR3 is 13 amino acids long. Between the trimmed V and J ends, which lost 1 base and 3 bases, there was a span of 6 bases. From germline, CDR1 is MGHDK and CDR2 SYGVNS. The CDR3 protein is CASSESHYYGYTF. Written as DNA, the CDR3 is TGTGCCAGCAGTGAATCGCATTACTATGGCTACACCTTC.

This clonotype was seen ten or more times. The chain couples TRBV6-2 or TRBV6-3 to TRBJ2-3; D is unresolved. V lost 0 bases and J lost 10, with 14 bases in between. Germline lookup yields CDR1 MNHEY and CDR2 SVGEGT. This CDR3 has 14 residues. The CDR3 sequence: CASSYSRSQGPQYF. The CDR3 region has the DNA TGTGCCAGCAGTTACTCGAGGTCTCAAGGCCCGCAGTATTTT.